This TCR beta chain stems from a study of regulatory T cells in long-lasting Graves disease (dated by TCRdb to 2020 to 2022). With respect to the entire study: In the newly diagnosed Graves' disease group, patients had been taking antithyroid drugs for less than 3 months. Peripheral blood TCR sequencing and RNA sequencing compared persistent Graves' disease patients with newly diagnosed Graves' disease patients. The study was registered as a clinical trial and conducted in China. A total of about 35 samples underwent TCR sequencing, from around 13 patients with persistent Graves' disease and approximately 20 patients with newly diagnosed Graves' disease. On the study overall, not on this receptor specifically: More public clonotypes were shared among persistent patients (about 2,800) than among newly diagnosed patients (966). Preferential use of TRBV28, TRBJ1-2 and TRBJ2-5 was observed in persistent disease, whereas TRBV20-1 and TRBJ2-1 were favored in newly diagnosed disease. The authors noted that the small sample size was a limitation that may lower accuracy. Persistent Graves' disease patients showed lower TCR Shannon entropy and fewer highly expanded clones than newly diagnosed patients, suggesting clonal expansion. The study examined only peripheral blood because the primary lesion, thyroid tissue, could not be accessed. Sequencing and analysis were restricted to the TCR beta chain.

Libraries were made using multiplex PCR. Sequencing relied on an Illumina HiSeq 4000. iRepertoire HTBI primers and Arm-PCR amplification of CDR3 regions were used to construct TCR beta libraries. Gel purification was performed on PCR products prior to sequencing. The source study handled its data this way. Gene usage analysis of CDR3 amino acid clonotypes relied on the approximately 60 TRBV and 13 to 15 TRBJ segments identified across samples. Filtered high-quality paired reads were merged into contigs using COPE and FqMerger. BLAST was used to align contigs to IMGT TRBV, TRBD and TRBJ reference genes, with CDR3 defined following IMGT. Any clonotype with a frequency above 0.1% was classified as a highly expanded clone. Shannon entropy served as the measure of repertoire diversity, while the Gini coefficient captured V-J evenness. A clonotype found in more than one individual was treated as public. Clones were called with MiXCR by TCRdb after fastp trimmed the public reads at Q25, and only in-frame beta chains were retained. Identical CDR3 proteins give one entry, which carries the most common genes and DNA. What appears here as the V and J calls and clone size reflects TCRdb's work, not the paper's. The sample table lists around 400,000 distinct CDR3 sequences, roughly a sixth of them with a count of one. Clones ranked in the top ten supply about a fifth of the sample.

Counted from cysteine to phenylalanine, this CDR3 has 18 amino acids. Just the 54-base CDR3 DNA is kept, in frame starting at base 1. In the germline V gene (reference sequence), CDR1 corresponds to DFQATT and CDR2 to SNEGSKA. At the junction V is shortened by 0 bases and J by 3 bases; bases outside the gene matches: 14. This clonotype was found many times. Its specific antigen is unknown. Base qualities were left out, and no much larger clone turns up one base away. What this sample's time point label stands for: newly diagnosed GD, antithyroid drugs for less than 3 months. RNA was extracted from PBMCs in TRIzol for both TCR sequencing and RNA sequencing. Graves' disease was diagnosed according to American Thyroid Association guidelines. Patients were recruited from an endocrinology department in Xi'an, China. Each patient gave approximately 9.7 milliliters of peripheral blood, collected in an EDTA anticoagulant tube. Ficoll Paque Plus density gradient separation was used to isolate PBMCs, and no additional T cell sorting was done. An Agilent 2100 Bioanalyzer and agarose gel were used to check RNA quality, and a NanoDrop 2000 was used to measure RNA concentration.

The starting material was peripheral blood mononuclear cells (PBMCs), obtained at new diagnosis, from a patient treated with antithyroid drugs. In this chain, TRBV20-1 is recombined with TRBJ2-7, with 10 bases in between that match TRBD2. The receptor comes from a female donor with Graves disease. The sequence in DNA is TGCAGTGCTAGAGATTTTAGAGCGGGAGGGCCTAGTGTCTACGAGCAGTACTTC. This gives the protein CSARDFRAGGPSVYEQYF.